This TCR beta chain is from a study of beta chain features in type 1 diabetes. On average, the one heparinised blood draw given by each donor was about 100 mL. Overall study results and limits: Researchers could not determine here whether HLA type influences TCRB rearrangement. TCRB CDR3s from Type 1 diabetes patients were moderately but significantly shorter in all four CD4+ subsets. Relative to healthy donors, patients appeared to have naive, central memory and Treg TCRB repertoires that were more similar.

Germline-derived CDR1 and CDR2 are SGHAT and FQNNGV. V lost 3 bases, J lost 4 bases, and 9 bases lay in between. The CDR3 loop spans 13 amino acids. Comments on this clone: The antigen remains undetermined. Other DNA sequences of this sample code for an identical CDR3.

Expressed TCRB transcripts got sequenced, as all isolated RNA was reverse transcribed. Repertoires were generated with immunoSEQ multiplex PCR, while TCRdb's copy carries only in-frame clones and drops some. This sample has fewer than 450,000 clones, with less than 15% found just once. Sequenced sample: naive CD4+ T cells from blood. This sequence was found in a young woman with type 1 diabetes. The rearrangement joins TRBV11-2 to TRBJ2-5; the D gene is possibly TRBD1 (6 bases). The CDR3 DNA sequence: TGTGCCAGCAGCTTCAGGGGAGCAGAGACCCAGTACTTC. This translates into CASSFRGAETQYF.